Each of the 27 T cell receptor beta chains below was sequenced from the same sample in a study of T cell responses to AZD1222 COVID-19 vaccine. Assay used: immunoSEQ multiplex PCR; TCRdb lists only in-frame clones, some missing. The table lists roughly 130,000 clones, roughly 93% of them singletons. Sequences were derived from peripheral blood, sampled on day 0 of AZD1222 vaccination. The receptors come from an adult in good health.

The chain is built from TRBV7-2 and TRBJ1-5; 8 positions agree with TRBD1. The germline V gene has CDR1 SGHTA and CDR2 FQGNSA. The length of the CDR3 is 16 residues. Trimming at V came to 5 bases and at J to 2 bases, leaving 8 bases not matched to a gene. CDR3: CASSPRTGSGNQPQHF. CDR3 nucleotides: TGTGCCAGCAGCCCTCGGACAGGGTCGGGCAATCAGCCCCAGCATTTT.

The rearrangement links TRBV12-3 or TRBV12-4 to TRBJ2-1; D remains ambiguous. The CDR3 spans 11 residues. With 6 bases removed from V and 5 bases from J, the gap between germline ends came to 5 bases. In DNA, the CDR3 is TGTGCCAGCAGCGACCACAATGAGCAGTTCTTC. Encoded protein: CASSDHNEQFF.

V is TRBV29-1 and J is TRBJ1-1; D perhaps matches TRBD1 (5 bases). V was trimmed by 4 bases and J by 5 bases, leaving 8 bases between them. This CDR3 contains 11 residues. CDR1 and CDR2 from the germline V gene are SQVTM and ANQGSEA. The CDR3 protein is CSVGGATEAFF. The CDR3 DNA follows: TGCAGCGTTGGCGGGGCTACTGAAGCTTTCTTT. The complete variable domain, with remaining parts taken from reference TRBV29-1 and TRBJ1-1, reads SAVISQKPSRDICQRGTSLTIQCQVDSQVTMMFWYRQQPGQSLTLIATANQGSEATYESGFVIDKFPISRPNLTFSTLTVSNMSPEDSSIYLCSVGGATEAFFGQGTRLTVV.

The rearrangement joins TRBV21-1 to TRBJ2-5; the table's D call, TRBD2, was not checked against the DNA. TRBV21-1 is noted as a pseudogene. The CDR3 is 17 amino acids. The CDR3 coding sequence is TGTGCCAGCAGCCACATGCGGGGGCTAGCGGGAGTAGAGACCCAGTACTTC. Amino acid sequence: CASSHMRGLAGVETQYF.

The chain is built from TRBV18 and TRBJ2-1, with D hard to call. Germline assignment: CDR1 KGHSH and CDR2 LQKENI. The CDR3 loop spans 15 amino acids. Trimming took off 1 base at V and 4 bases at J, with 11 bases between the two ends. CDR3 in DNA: TGTGCCAGCTCACCACAGGATTTGATTTACAATGAGCAGTTCTTC. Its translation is CASSPQDLIYNEQFF.

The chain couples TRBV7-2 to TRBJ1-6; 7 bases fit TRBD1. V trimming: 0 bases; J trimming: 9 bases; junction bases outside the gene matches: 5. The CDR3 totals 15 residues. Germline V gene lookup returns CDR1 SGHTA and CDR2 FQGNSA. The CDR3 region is CASSLAKGAGSPLHF. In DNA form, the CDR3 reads TGTGCCAGCAGCTTAGCGAAGGGGGCGGGTTCACCCCTCCACTTT. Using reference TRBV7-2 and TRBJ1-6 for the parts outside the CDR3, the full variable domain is GAGVSQSPSNKVTEKGKDVELRCDPISGHTALYWYRQSLGQGLEFLIYFQGNSAPDKSGLPSDRFSAERTGGSVSTLTIQRTQQEDSAVYLCASSLAKGAGSPLHFGNGTRLTVT.

CDR3 in amino acids: CASSYRPNQEGGYTF. The DNA of the CDR3 is TGTGCCAGCAGTTATCGACCTAATCAAGAAGGGGGCTACACCTTC. The chain has TRBV6-5 and TRBJ1-2; D gene unclear. V was shortened by 3 bases and J by 8 bases, with 19 bases between the two germline ends. This CDR3 has 15 amino acids. Germline V gives CDR1 MNHEY, CDR2 SVGAGI.

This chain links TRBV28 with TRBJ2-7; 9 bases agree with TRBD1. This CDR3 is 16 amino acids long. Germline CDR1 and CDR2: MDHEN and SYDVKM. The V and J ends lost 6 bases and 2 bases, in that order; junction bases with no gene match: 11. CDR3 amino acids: CASSSVPGQGAYEQYF. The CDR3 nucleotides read TGTGCCAGCAGCTCGGTCCCGGGACAGGGCGCCTACGAGCAGTACTTC.

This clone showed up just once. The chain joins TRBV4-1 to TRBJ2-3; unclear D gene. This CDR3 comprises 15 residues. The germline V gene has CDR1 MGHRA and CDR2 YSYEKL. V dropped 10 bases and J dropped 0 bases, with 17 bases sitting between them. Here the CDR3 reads CATSPRQDSTDTQYF. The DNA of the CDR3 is TGCGCCACCTCTCCGAGGCAGGATAGCACAGATACGCAGTATTTT.

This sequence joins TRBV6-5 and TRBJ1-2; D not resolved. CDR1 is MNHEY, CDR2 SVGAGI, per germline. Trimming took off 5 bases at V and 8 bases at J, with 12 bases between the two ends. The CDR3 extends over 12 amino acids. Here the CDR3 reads CASSIEIRGYTF. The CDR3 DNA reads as TGTGCCAGCAGTATTGAGATTCGAGGCTACACCTTC.

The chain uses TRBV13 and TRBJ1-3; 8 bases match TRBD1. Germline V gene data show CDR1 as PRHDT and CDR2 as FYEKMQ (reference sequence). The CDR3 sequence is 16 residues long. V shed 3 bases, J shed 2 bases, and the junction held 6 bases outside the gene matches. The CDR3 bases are TGTGCCAGCAGCTTGAGTCCACAGGGGGCTGGAAACACCATATATTTT. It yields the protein CASSLSPQGAGNTIYF.

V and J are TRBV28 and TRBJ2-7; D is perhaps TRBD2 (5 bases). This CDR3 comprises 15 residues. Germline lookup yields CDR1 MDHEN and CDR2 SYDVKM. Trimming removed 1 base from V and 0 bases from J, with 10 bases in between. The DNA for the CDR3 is TGTGCCAGCAGTTTATCGGGTACTAGCTCCTACGAGCAGTACTTC. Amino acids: CASSLSGTSSYEQYF.

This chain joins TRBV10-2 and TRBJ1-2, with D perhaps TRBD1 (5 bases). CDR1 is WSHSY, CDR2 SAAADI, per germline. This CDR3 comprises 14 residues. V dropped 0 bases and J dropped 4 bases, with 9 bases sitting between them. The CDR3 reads CASSESGAGYGYTF. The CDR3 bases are TGCGCCAGCAGTGAGTCCGGGGCGGGCTATGGCTACACCTTC.

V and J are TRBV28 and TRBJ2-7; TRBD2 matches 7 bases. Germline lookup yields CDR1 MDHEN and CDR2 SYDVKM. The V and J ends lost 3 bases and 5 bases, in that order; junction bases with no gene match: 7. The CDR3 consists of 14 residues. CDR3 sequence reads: CASSLAGVDDEQYF. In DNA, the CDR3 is TGTGCCAGCAGTTTGGCGGGAGTCGACGACGAGCAGTACTTC.

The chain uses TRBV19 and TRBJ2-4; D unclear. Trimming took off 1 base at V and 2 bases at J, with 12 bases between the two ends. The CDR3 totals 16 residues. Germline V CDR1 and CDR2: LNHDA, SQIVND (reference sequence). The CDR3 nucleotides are TGTGCCAGTAGTATAGTTTCGTCCCTTTCCAAAAACATTCAGTACTTC. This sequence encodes CASSIVSSLSKNIQYF.

Written as DNA, the CDR3 is TGCGCCAGCAGGGCTAGCGGGACTAGCACAGATACGCAGTATTTT. This codes for CASRASGTSTDTQYF. This chain connects TRBV5-1 to TRBJ2-3; TRBD2 aligns across 9 bases. The V and J ends lost 5 bases and 0 bases, in that order; junction bases with no gene match: 4. The CDR3 consists of 15 residues. Per the germline V gene, CDR1 is SGHRS and CDR2 is YFSETQ.

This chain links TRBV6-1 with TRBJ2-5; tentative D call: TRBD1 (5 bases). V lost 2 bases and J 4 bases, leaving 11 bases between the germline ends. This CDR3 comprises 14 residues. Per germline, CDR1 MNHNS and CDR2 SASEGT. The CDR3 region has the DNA TGTGCCAGCAGTGAACAGGGTAGATCAGAGACCCAGTACTTC. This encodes CASSEQGRSETQYF.

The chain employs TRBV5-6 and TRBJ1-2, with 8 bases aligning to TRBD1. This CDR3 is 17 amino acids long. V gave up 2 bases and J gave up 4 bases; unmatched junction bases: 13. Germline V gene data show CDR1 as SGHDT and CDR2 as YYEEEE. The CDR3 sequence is CASSLVSGTGPLYGYTF. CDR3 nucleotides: TGTGCCAGCAGCTTAGTCTCGGGGACAGGCCCCCTCTATGGCTACACCTTC. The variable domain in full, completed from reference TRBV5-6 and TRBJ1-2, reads DAGVTQSPTHLIKTRGQQVTLRCSPKSGHDTVSWYQQALGQGPQFIFQYYEEEERQRGNFPDRFSGHQFPNYSSELNVNALLLGDSALYLCASSLVSGTGPLYGYTFGSGTRLTVV.

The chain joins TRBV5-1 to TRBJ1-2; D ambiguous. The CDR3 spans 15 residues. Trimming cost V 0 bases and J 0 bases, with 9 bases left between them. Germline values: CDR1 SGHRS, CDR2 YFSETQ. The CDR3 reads CASSLVAESNYGYTF. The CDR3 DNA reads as TGCGCCAGCAGCTTGGTAGCAGAGTCTAACTATGGCTACACCTTC.

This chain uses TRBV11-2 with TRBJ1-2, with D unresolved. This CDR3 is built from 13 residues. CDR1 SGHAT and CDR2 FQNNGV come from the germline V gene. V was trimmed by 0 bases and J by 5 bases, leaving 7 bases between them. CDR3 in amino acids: CASSLDLDYGYTF. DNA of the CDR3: TGTGCCAGCAGCTTAGACCTTGATTATGGCTACACCTTC. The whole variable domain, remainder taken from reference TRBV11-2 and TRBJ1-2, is EAGVAQSPRYKIIEKRQSVAFWCNPISGHATLYWYQQILGQGPKLLIQFQNNGVVDDSQLPKDRFSAERLKGVDSTLKIQPAKLEDSAVYLCASSLDLDYGYTFGSGTRLTVV.

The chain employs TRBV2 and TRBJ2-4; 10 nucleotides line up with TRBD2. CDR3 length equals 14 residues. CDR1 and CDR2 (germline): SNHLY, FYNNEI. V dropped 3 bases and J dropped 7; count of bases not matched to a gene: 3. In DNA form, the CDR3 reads TGTGCCAGCAGTGAGGCTAGCGGGAGTAACATTCAGTACTTC. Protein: CASSEASGSNIQYF.

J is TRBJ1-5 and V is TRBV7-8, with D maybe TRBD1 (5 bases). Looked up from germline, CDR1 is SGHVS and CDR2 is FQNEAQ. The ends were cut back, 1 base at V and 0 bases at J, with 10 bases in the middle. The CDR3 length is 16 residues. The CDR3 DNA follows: TGTGCCAGCAGCTTAGGGGGGAGAAATAGCAATCAGCCCCAGCATTTT. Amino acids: CASSLGGRNSNQPQHF. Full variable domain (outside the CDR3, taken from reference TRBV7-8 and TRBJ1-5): GAGVSQSPRYKVAKRGQDVALRCDPISGHVSLFWYQQALGQGPEFLTYFQNEAQLDKSGLPSDRFFAERPEGSVSTLKIQRTQQEDSAVYLCASSLGGRNSNQPQHFGDGTRLSIL.

DNA of the CDR3: TGTGCCAGCAGTTCTGACGACAGGCAGGCTAACTATGGCTACACCTTC. This encodes CASSSDDRQANYGYTF. This chain connects TRBV28 to TRBJ1-2; a possible D gene is TRBD1 (6 bases). The germline V gene encodes CDR1 MDHEN and CDR2 SYDVKM. V was cut by 4 bases and J by 0 bases, with 15 bases left in between. There are 16 residues in the CDR3.

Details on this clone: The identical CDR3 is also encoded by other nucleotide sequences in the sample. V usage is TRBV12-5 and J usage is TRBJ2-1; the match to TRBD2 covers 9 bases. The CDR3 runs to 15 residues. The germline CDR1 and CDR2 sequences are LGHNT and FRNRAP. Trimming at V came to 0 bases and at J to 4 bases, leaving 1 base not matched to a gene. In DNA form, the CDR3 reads TGTGCTAGTGGTTTGGTCACTAGCGGGTACAATGAGCAGTTCTTC. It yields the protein CASGLVTSGYNEQFF.

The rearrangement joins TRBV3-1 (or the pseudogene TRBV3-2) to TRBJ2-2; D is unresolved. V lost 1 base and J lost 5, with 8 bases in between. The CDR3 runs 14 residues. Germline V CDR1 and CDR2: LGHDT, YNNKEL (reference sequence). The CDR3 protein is CASSQGLGTGELFF. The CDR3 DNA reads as TGTGCCAGCAGCCAAGGCCTGGGGACCGGGGAGCTGTTTTTT.

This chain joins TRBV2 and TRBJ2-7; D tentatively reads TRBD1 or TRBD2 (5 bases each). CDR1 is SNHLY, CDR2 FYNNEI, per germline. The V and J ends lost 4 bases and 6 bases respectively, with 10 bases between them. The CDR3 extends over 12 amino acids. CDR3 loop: CASSGGEPEQYF. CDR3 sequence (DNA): TGTGCCAGCAGTGGAGGGGAACCCGAGCAGTACTTC.

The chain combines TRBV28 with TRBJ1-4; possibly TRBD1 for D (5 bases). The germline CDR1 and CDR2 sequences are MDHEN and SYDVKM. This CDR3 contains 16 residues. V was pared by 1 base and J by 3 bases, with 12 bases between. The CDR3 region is CASSLLGASSNEKLFF. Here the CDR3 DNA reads TGTGCCAGCAGTTTATTAGGGGCCAGCTCTAATGAAAAACTGTTTTTT.